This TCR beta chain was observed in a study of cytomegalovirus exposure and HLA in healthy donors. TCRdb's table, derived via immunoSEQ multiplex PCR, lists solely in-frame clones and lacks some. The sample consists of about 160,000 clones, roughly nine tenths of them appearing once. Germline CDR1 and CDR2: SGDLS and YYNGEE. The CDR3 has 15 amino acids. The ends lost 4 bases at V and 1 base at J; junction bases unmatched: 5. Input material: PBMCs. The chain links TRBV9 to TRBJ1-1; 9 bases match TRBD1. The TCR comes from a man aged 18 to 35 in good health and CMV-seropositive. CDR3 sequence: CASSPRDRENTEAFF. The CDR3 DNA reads TGTGCCAGCAGCCCACGGGACAGGGAGAACACTGAAGCTTTCTTT.